These 24 T cell receptor beta chains were sequenced from one sample in a study of OX40 agonist ivuxolimab in advanced cancers. This table comes from immunoSEQ multiplex PCR, and its TCRdb copy is limited to in-frame clones, with some not included. The sample records about 100,000 clones, approximately 95% being singletons. The sample in question was CD4+ or CD8+ T cells sorted from blood, obtained in a trial of the OX40 agonist ivuxolimab. The receptors here all came from an adult with an advanced solid tumor such as melanoma, head and neck, liver or kidney cancer.

The V gene is TRBV27, the J gene TRBJ2-2; perhaps D is TRBD1 or TRBD2 (5 bases each). Trimming took 8 bases from V and 3 from J, leaving 10 bases between them. This CDR3 has 13 amino acids. From germline, CDR1 is MNHEY and CDR2 SMNVEV (reference sequence). The CDR3 nucleotides read TGTGCCAGCTTCCGGGGCGACACCGGGGAGCTGTTTTTT. Protein sequence: CASFRGDTGELFF.

The V and J genes are TRBV6-4 and TRBJ2-6; 10 bases line up with TRBD1. The CDR3 is 16 amino acids. Germline lookup yields CDR1 MRHNA and CDR2 SNTAGT. The V and J ends lost 5 bases and 0 bases, in that order; junction bases with no gene match: 1. CDR3 protein: CASSRDRGSGANVLTF. CDR3 DNA: TGTGCCAGCAGTCGGGACAGGGGCTCTGGGGCCAACGTCCTGACTTTC.

This clone was observed a single time. This chain links TRBV11-2 with TRBJ2-7; D uncertain. Germline loops: CDR1 SGHAT, CDR2 FQNNGV. This CDR3 has 15 residues. V shed 1 base and J shed 6 bases, with 16 bases lying between them. CDR3 in DNA: TGTGCCAGCAGCTTAGCCCCCTCACTTCCTCCCGAGCAGTACTTC. This translates into CASSLAPSLPPEQYF.

The chain carries TRBV5-1 and TRBJ2-3; D uncertain. The CDR3 is 15 residues long. V was clipped by 2 bases and J by 0 bases, with 10 bases between them. The germline V gene has CDR1 SGHRS and CDR2 YFSETQ. The CDR3 bases are TGCGCCAGCAGCTTAACAAGAATTAGCACAGATACGCAGTATTTT. It is translated as CASSLTRISTDTQYF.

J is TRBJ1-1 and V is TRBV14; D is unclear. This CDR3 region has 13 residues. CDR1 SGHDN and CDR2 FVKESK come from the germline V gene. V shed 4 bases and J shed 1 base, with 7 bases lying between them. For the CDR3, the DNA is TGTGCCAGCAGCCTCCCGGGGAACACTGAAGCTTTCTTT. Translating it yields CASSLPGNTEAFF.

This clone was detected only once. This chain uses TRBV11-2 with TRBJ1-1; D might be TRBD1 (6 bases). The CDR3 runs 15 residues. CDR1 and CDR2 (germline): SGHAT, FQNNGV. Trimming pared 1 base from V and 2 bases from J, leaving 11 bases between. The DNA of the CDR3 is TGTGCCAGCAGCTTAGTACAGGGAGTAAACACTGAAGCTTTCTTT. Its protein is CASSLVQGVNTEAFF.

The rearrangement links TRBV4-3 to TRBJ2-7; 11 bases fit TRBD1. The CDR3 is 17 amino acids. CDR1 is LGHNA, CDR2 YSLEER, per germline. J gave up 3 bases and V 0 bases, and 7 bases lay outside the gene matches. The CDR3 DNA sequence: TGCGCCAGCAGCCAAGATCTGTCAGGGACAGGGGGCTACGAGCAGTACTTC. Its translation is CASSQDLSGTGGYEQYF.

J is TRBJ2-5 and V is TRBV27; either TRBD1 or TRBD2 may fit D (5 bases each). The germline V gene has CDR1 MNHEY and CDR2 SMNVEV (reference sequence). Trimming took off 7 bases at V and 7 bases at J, with 13 bases between the two ends. The CDR3 runs to 12 residues. DNA for the CDR3: TGTGCCAGCACCCTGGGGGAAGGGACCCAGTACTTC. It is translated as CASTLGEGTQYF.

Details on this clone: In the same sample, other DNA sequences code for this CDR3. The J gene is TRBJ2-7, the V gene TRBV27, with D hard to call. There are 13 residues in the CDR3. CDR1 MNHEY and CDR2 SMNVEV come from the germline V gene (reference sequence). V dropped 3 bases and J dropped 1 base, with 7 bases sitting between them. The CDR3 DNA reads TGTGCCAGCAGTTTTGTGGGGTCCTACGAGCAGTACTTC. This codes for CASSFVGSYEQYF.

This chain uses TRBV15 with TRBJ1-2; 7 nucleotides agree with TRBD1. In germline, CDR1 is LNHNV, CDR2 YYDKDF (reference sequence). This CDR3 has 16 residues. V lost 9 bases to trimming and J lost 4 bases; unmatched junction nucleotides: 17. The CDR3: CATTASPNRGGYGYTF. The DNA for the CDR3 is TGTGCCACTACCGCCTCCCCGAACAGGGGTGGCTATGGCTACACCTTC.

With respect to this clone: The sample carries other DNA sequences with the same CDR3. This chain joins TRBV4-1 and TRBJ2-7, with D possibly being TRBD2 (5 bases). The length of the CDR3 is 14 residues. Trimming stripped 0 bases from V and 0 bases from J, with 6 bases between. CDR1 and CDR2 (germline): MGHRA, YSYEKL. CDR3 sequence (DNA): TGCGCCAGCAGCCAAGAAGGGAGCTCCTACGAGCAGTACTTC. Its translation is CASSQEGSSYEQYF.

The chain has TRBV4-3 and TRBJ2-2; 8 nucleotides line up with TRBD2. The CDR3 consists of 15 residues. Germline-derived CDR1 and CDR2 are LGHNA and YSLEER. The V gene end was trimmed by 6 bases and the J gene end by 3 bases; junction bases not matched to a gene: 6. The DNA of the CDR3 is TGCGCCAGCAGTGCGGGAGGAGGGGACACCGGGGAGCTGTTTTTT. Its translation: CASSAGGGDTGELFF.

V gene TRBV7-3 combines with J gene TRBJ2-3; D ambiguous. Deletions cut 4 bases from V and 0 bases from J, with 5 bases between. CDR3 length: 13 residues. Per germline, CDR1 SGHTA and CDR2 FQGTGA. The CDR3: CASSSISTDTQYF. DNA of the CDR3: TGTGCCAGCAGCTCAATCAGCACAGATACGCAGTATTTT.

This chain links TRBV28 with TRBJ2-7; D gene uncertain. Germline V lookup: CDR1 MDHEN, CDR2 SYDVKM. V was trimmed by 2 bases and J by 1 base, leaving 6 bases between them. The CDR3 spans 13 residues. CDR3 nucleotide sequence: TGTGCCAGCAGTTTAACCGGGTCCTACGAGCAGTACTTC. Protein sequence: CASSLTGSYEQYF. The variable domain in full, completed from reference TRBV28 and TRBJ2-7, reads DVKVTQSSRYLVKRTGEKVFLECVQDMDHENMFWYRQDPGLGLRLIYFSYDVKMKEKGDIPEGYSVSREKKERFSLILESASTNQTSMYLCASSLTGSYEQYFGPGTRLTVT.

About this clone: One end of the junction fails to match germline, which may point to a read error. The V gene is TRBV7-9, the J gene TRBJ2-7; D uncertain. The length of the CDR3 is 13 residues. Germline values: CDR1 SEHNR, CDR2 FQNEAQ (reference sequence). The CDR3: CASSQRLNDEQYF. The DNA for the CDR3 is TGCGCCAGCAGCCAAAGACTGAACGACGAGCAGTACTTC.

This rearrangement joins TRBV6-5 to TRBJ2-7; unclear D gene. V lost 5 bases, J lost 2 bases, and 10 bases lay in between. CDR3 length: 13 residues. Germline loops: CDR1 MNHEY, CDR2 SVGAGI. The CDR3 spells CASSPSGTYEQYF. The CDR3 nucleotides are TGTGCCAGCAGTCCTAGTGGAACCTACGAGCAGTACTTC.

The chain recombines TRBV4-1 with TRBJ1-1; 11 positions match TRBD1. CDR1 and CDR2 from the germline V gene are MGHRA and YSYEKL. The CDR3 contains 15 residues. Trimming cost V 2 bases and J 4 bases; bases outside gene matches: 3. CDR3 in DNA: TGCGCCAGCAGCCAAAGTGGGACAGGGGGCACTGAAGCTTTCTTT. It codes for CASSQSGTGGTEAFF.

The rearrangement joins TRBV7-9 to TRBJ2-7; weak D call: TRBD1 (5 bases). The germline CDR1 and CDR2 sequences are SEHNR and FQNEAQ (reference sequence). Trimming stripped 5 bases from V and 4 bases from J, with 18 bases between. The CDR3 is 15 residues long. CDR3 residues: CASSNQTALSYEQYF. CDR3 nucleotide sequence: TGTGCCAGCAGCAACCAGACAGCCTTATCTTACGAGCAGTACTTC.

This clone was seen just once. The V gene is TRBV27, the J gene TRBJ2-1; tentatively, D is TRBD2 (5 bases). Germline V gene lookup returns CDR1 MNHEY and CDR2 SMNVEV (reference sequence). V lost 3 bases to trimming and J lost 9 bases, with 9 bases between them. CDR3 length: 12 residues. DNA for the CDR3: TGTGCCAGCAGTTTGACCGGAGGTGAGCAGTTCTTC. The encoded protein is CASSLTGGEQFF.

V gene TRBV19 combines with J gene TRBJ2-5, with 12 nucleotides matching TRBD2. V lost 7 bases to trimming and J lost 4 bases; unmatched junction nucleotides: 7. Germline V CDR1 and CDR2: LNHDA, SQIVND (reference sequence). CDR3 size: 15 residues. The CDR3 loop reads CASTLLAGGLETQYF. The CDR3 DNA is TGTGCCAGTACCCTACTAGCGGGGGGCCTAGAGACCCAGTACTTC.

The rearrangement joins TRBV28 to TRBJ2-7; D possibly corresponds to TRBD1 (5 bases). From germline, CDR1 is MDHEN and CDR2 SYDVKM. The CDR3 is 15 amino acids. Between the trimmed V and J ends, which lost 6 bases and 3 bases, there was a span of 18 bases. In DNA form, the CDR3 reads TGTGCCAGCAGGTCTCCCATCGCAGGACACTACGAGCAGTACTTC. It specifies CASRSPIAGHYEQYF.

CDR3 amino acids: CASSQRLAQETQYF. CDR3 DNA: TGTGCCAGCAGCCAAAGACTAGCTCAAGAGACCCAGTACTTC. V and J are TRBV28 and TRBJ2-5; 7 nucleotides line up with TRBD2. The CDR3 sequence is 14 residues long. V gave up 6 bases and J gave up 2 bases; unmatched junction bases: 6. The germline gives CDR1 MDHEN, CDR2 SYDVKM. The whole variable domain, remainder taken from reference TRBV28 and TRBJ2-5, is DVKVTQSSRYLVKRTGEKVFLECVQDMDHENMFWYRQDPGLGLRLIYFSYDVKMKEKGDIPEGYSVSREKKERFSLILESASTNQTSMYLCASSQRLAQETQYFGPGTRLLVL.

Concerning this clone itself: The same CDR3 is also encoded by other DNA sequences in this sample. The rearrangement joins TRBV9 to TRBJ2-3; D might be TRBD2 (6 bases). The CDR3 length is 13 residues. The ends were cut back, 3 bases at V and 4 bases at J, with 9 bases in the middle. Germline V lookup: CDR1 SGDLS, CDR2 YYNGEE. The CDR3 DNA is TGTGCCAGCAGCGCGCCGGGGGCAGATACGCAGTATTTT. Translating it yields CASSAPGADTQYF.

V and J are TRBV28 and TRBJ2-4; tentative D call: TRBD1 (5 bases). CDR3 size: 14 residues. CDR1 is MDHEN, CDR2 SYDVKM, per germline. The ends were cut back, 8 bases at V and 8 bases at J, with 19 bases in the middle. CDR3 coding DNA: TGTGCCAGCCGTGGGGCGCCACCCTCGGACATTCAGTACTTC. Translated: CASRGAPPSDIQYF.